The subject of this entry is one T cell receptor beta chain. Its target is not known. The data derive from a study of cytomegalovirus exposure and HLA in healthy donors. Points from the study as a whole: By a later analysis, the bulk of CMV-associated TCR beta chains appeared HLA-restricted. Specificity for CMV antigens was confirmed in vitro for three of the CMV-associated chains.

PCR was performed using 60 Vbeta and 13 Jbeta primers. Here immunoSEQ multiplex PCR was the method, and the copy in TCRdb shows in-frame clones only, minus some. The sample includes approximately 140,000 clones, roughly two thirds of them seen just once. The germline V gene has CDR1 SGHRS and CDR2 YFSETQ. The CDR3 extends over 14 amino acids. The ends were cut back, 4 bases at V and 3 bases at J, with 12 bases in the middle. The sequencing input was PBMCs. The TCR comes from a woman aged 40 to 50 in good health and CMV-seronegative. The V gene is TRBV5-1, the J gene TRBJ2-3; possible D gene TRBD1, 6 bases. The CDR3 here is CASSKKTGTDTQYF. CDR3 nucleotides: TGCGCCAGCAGCAAAAAAACAGGGACAGATACGCAGTATTTT. Filled out from reference TRBV5-1 and TRBJ2-3, the complete variable domain reads KAGVTQTPRYLIKTRGQQVTLSCSPISGHRSVSWYQQTPGQGLQFLFEYFSETQRNKGNFPGRFSGRQFSNSRSEMNVSTLELGDSALYLCASSKKTGTDTQYFGPGTRLTVL.